The T cell receptor (beta chain) described here comes from a study of CXCR3-negative and CXCR3-positive naive CD8 T cells. Points from the study as a whole: Similar TRBV-TRBJ usage was seen in naive cells (both CXCR3-negative and CXCR3-positive), but memory cells differed.

Germline values: CDR1 LGHNT, CDR2 FRNRAP. The CDR3 loop spans 14 amino acids. Points on this clonotype: Its antigen remains unidentified.

TRB cDNA was prepared as libraries by UMI-labeled 5' RACE. From the 5' RACE reads, TCRdb lists one entry per CDR3 protein and no DNA. This sample's table reports 6,500 to 10,000 distinct CDR3 sequences. The sample consisted of naive CXCR3- CD8+ T cells from blood. The subset denotes: CD45RO-CCR7+CD27+CD95- naive CD8+ T cells lacking CXCR3 (TNR3-). This chain connects TRBV12-5 to TRBJ1-1. This sequence originates from a human donor in good health. Some clones in this sample may be carry-over from other donors' samples. The chain's CDR3 is CASGYQTAGTEAFF.